The 23 T cell receptor beta chains given below trace back to one sample, sequenced in a study of technical replicates of blood from a few donors. Clones were sequenced by immunoSEQ multiplex PCR, and TCRdb holds only the in-frame ones, with some missing. The repertoire has about 70,000 clones, 80% to 95% of them found once; the top ten carry around 0.41%. Input material: T cells isolated from PBMCs. Receptors originate from a human donor in good health.

V usage is TRBV15 and J usage is TRBJ1-4, with D perhaps matching TRBD1 (5 bases). The CDR3 has 15 residues. Germline loops: CDR1 LNHNV, CDR2 YYDKDF (reference sequence). Trimming cost V 4 bases and J 6 bases, with 15 bases left between them. The CDR3 DNA follows: TGTGCCACCAGCAACCCCGGGGGAATCGATGAAAAACTGTTTTTT. It codes for CATSNPGGIDEKLFF.

This chain joins TRBV6-5 and TRBJ1-1; D not certain. This CDR3 is built from 15 residues. Germline V lookup: CDR1 MNHEY, CDR2 SVGAGI. Trimming took 0 bases from V and 4 from J, leaving 12 bases between them. The CDR3 DNA reads as TGTGCCAGCAGTTACTCGCAGTACAGAAGCACTGAAGCTTTCTTT. This codes for CASSYSQYRSTEAFF.

V usage is TRBV7-9 and J usage is TRBJ2-1; TRBD1 matches 7 bases. The CDR3 has 16 amino acids. With V trimmed by 5 bases and J by 7 bases, 14 bases remained unmatched. Germline V lookup: CDR1 SEHNR, CDR2 FQNEAQ (reference sequence). In DNA form, the CDR3 reads TGTGCCAGCAGCGCTAAAGGGACAGTAGTTCGGAATGAGCAGTTCTTC. Its translation is CASSAKGTVVRNEQFF. Combining the CDR3 with reference TRBV7-9 and TRBJ2-1 gives the whole variable domain DTGVSQNPRHKITKRGQNVTFRCDPISEHNRLYWYRQTLGQGPEFLTYFQNEAQLEKSRLLSDRFSAERPKGSFSTLEIQRTEQGDSAMYLCASSAKGTVVRNEQFFGPGTRLTVL.

The rearrangement joins TRBV5-4 to TRBJ2-2, with 11 bases lining up with TRBD2. The CDR3 extends over 17 amino acids. The J segment lost 1 base and the V segment lost 1 base, leaving 3 bases of the junction unmatched. Germline lookup yields CDR1 SGHNT and CDR2 YYREEE (reference sequence). The CDR3, as DNA: TGTGCCAGCAGCTTGCCGCTAGCGGGAGGGAACACCGGGGAGCTGTTTTTT. It encodes CASSLPLAGGNTGELFF.

V usage is TRBV27 and J usage is TRBJ2-5, with D tentatively TRBD1 (5 bases). Per germline, CDR1 MNHEY and CDR2 SMNVEV (reference sequence). Trimming removed 3 bases at V and 3 bases at J, with 11 bases between. This CDR3 is 14 amino acids long. The CDR3 bases are TGTGCCAGCAGTTTGGGGCGGTACAAAGAGACCCAGTACTTC. Translating gives CASSLGRYKETQYF.

The chain's CDR3 is CASRFLASAAEQYF. The CDR3 DNA is TGTGCCAGCAGGTTTCTGGCCTCGGCGGCCGAGCAGTACTTC. V gene TRBV28 combines with J gene TRBJ2-7, with unresolved D. V was clipped by 6 bases and J by 6 bases, with 18 bases between them. Looked up from germline, CDR1 is MDHEN and CDR2 is SYDVKM. The CDR3 length is 14 residues.

CDR3 nucleotides: TGTGCCAGCAGTGATGAAGGGGCCCCACGAGCTTTCTTT. Translation: CASSDEGAPRAFF. The gene calls are TRBV6-1 and TRBJ1-1; D might be TRBD1 (5 bases). V was cut by 3 bases and J by 10 bases, with 15 bases left in between. Germline CDR1 is MNHNS and CDR2 is SASEGT. This CDR3 contains 13 residues.

This chain joins TRBV15 and TRBJ2-7; no definite D call. CDR3 length: 14 amino acids. V shed 5 bases and J shed 2 bases, with 13 bases lying between them. In germline, CDR1 is LNHNV, CDR2 YYDKDF (reference sequence). This chain's CDR3 is CATSPTELPYEQYF. In DNA form, the CDR3 reads TGTGCCACCAGCCCTACAGAACTCCCCTACGAGCAGTACTTC.

The chain recombines TRBV5-4 with TRBJ1-1; 8 bases agree with TRBD1. Germline CDR1 and CDR2: SGHNT and YYREEE (reference sequence). The CDR3 has 12 amino acids. With V trimmed by 4 bases and J by 8 bases, 4 bases remained unmatched. As DNA, the CDR3 is TGTGCCAGCAGCGCAGGGACAGGAGAAGCTTTCTTT. Protein sequence: CASSAGTGEAFF. The full variable domain, in which reference TRBV5-4 and TRBJ1-1 provide the parts outside the CDR3, is ETGVTQSPTHLIKTRGQQVTLRCSSQSGHNTVSWYQQALGQGPQFIFQYYREEENGRGNFPPRFSGLQFPNYSSELNVNALELDDSALYLCASSAGTGEAFFGQGTRLTVV.

V usage is TRBV6-4 and J usage is TRBJ2-3; no firm D call. Germline CDR1 and CDR2: MRHNA and SNTAGT. The CDR3 covers 15 residues. The ends were cut back, 0 bases at V and 0 bases at J, with 7 bases in the middle. The CDR3 region is CASSDSSVSTDTQYF. CDR3 bases: TGTGCCAGCAGTGACTCGAGTGTAAGCACAGATACGCAGTATTTT.

The genes are TRBV7-9 and TRBJ2-7; TRBD1 matches 7 bases. V lost 5 bases, J lost 6 bases, and 4 bases stayed unmatched. Germline V gene lookup returns CDR1 SEHNR and CDR2 FQNEAQ (reference sequence). CDR3 length: 12 residues. CDR3 sequence (DNA): TGTGCCAGCAGCGAGGACAGGCCCGAGCAGTACTTC. Protein product: CASSEDRPEQYF.

The chain has TRBV5-1 and TRBJ1-2; 7 bases match TRBD1. This CDR3 has 13 amino acids. The germline CDR1 and CDR2 sequences are SGHRS and YFSETQ. Trimming took 2 bases from V and 7 from J; bases not matched to a gene: 5. The CDR3 is CASSFEGASGYTF. In nucleotides, the CDR3 is TGCGCCAGCAGCTTTGAGGGGGCCTCTGGCTACACCTTC.

This chain links TRBV27 with TRBJ2-5; D is unresolved. The CDR3 is 16 amino acids. V lost 0 bases, J lost 4 bases, and 15 bases lay in between. Germline lookup yields CDR1 MNHEY and CDR2 SMNVEV (reference sequence). CDR3 sequence (DNA): TGTGCCAGCAGTTTATCGGCGGTCTCAAAGGTAGAGACCCAGTACTTC. This codes for CASSLSAVSKVETQYF.

CDR3 protein: CASSLSAGGYNEQFF. The CDR3 coding sequence is TGTGCCAGCAGTCTGTCGGCGGGGGGATACAATGAGCAGTTCTTC. This rearrangement joins TRBV5-4 to TRBJ2-1; TRBD2 aligns across 8 bases. The germline CDR1 and CDR2 sequences are SGHNT and YYREEE (reference sequence). V trimming: 5 bases; J trimming: 4 bases; junction bases outside the gene matches: 8. The length of the CDR3 is 15 residues.

In this sample, this clone turned up a few times. This chain joins TRBV7-2 and TRBJ1-2, with a tentative D call TRBD1 (5 bases). Per germline, CDR1 SGHTA and CDR2 FQGNSA. This CDR3 has 11 amino acids. V shed 8 bases and J shed 8 bases, with 12 bases lying between them. DNA of the CDR3: TGTGCCAGCCGCGTAGGGGCCGGCTACACCTTC. Translating gives CASRVGAGYTF.

The chain is built from TRBV5-1 and TRBJ1-2; D gene ambiguous. Looked up from germline, CDR1 is SGHRS and CDR2 is YFSETQ. The CDR3 runs 12 residues. V was pared by 0 bases and J by 12 bases, with 12 bases between. This chain's CDR3 is CASSLDREGNTF. CDR3 nucleotides: TGCGCCAGCAGCTTGGATCGGGAAGGGAACACCTTC.

The J gene is TRBJ1-4, the V gene TRBV9; perhaps TRBD1 as D (6 bases). Trimming removed 0 bases from V and 1 base from J, with 10 bases in between. The germline V gene encodes CDR1 SGDLS and CDR2 YYNGEE. The CDR3 totals 16 residues. The CDR3 DNA is TGTGCCAGCAGCGTAGGTGGACAGATAACTAATGAAAAACTGTTTTTT. Its protein product is CASSVGGQITNEKLFF.

This chain links TRBV2 with TRBJ2-7, with 9 bases aligning to TRBD1. The CDR3 is 15 residues long. The germline V gene encodes CDR1 SNHLY and CDR2 FYNNEI. Germline trimming cut 5 bases from V and 5 bases from J; bases unmatched to any gene: 10. CDR3 sequence (DNA): TGTGCCAGCAGTACAACGGGACAGGGAAGAGACGAGCAGTACTTC. Translation: CASSTTGQGRDEQYF.

The chain recombines TRBV7-2 with TRBJ1-1; weak D call: TRBD1 (6 bases). CDR3 size: 15 residues. CDR1 is SGHTA, CDR2 FQGNSA, per germline. V shed 2 bases and J shed 0 bases, with 10 bases lying between them. Here the CDR3 DNA reads TGTGCCAGCAGCTTATCGGGGGGCATGAACACTGAAGCTTTCTTT. Amino acid sequence: CASSLSGGMNTEAFF.

The chain recombines TRBV5-6 with TRBJ1-2; TRBD1 might be the D (6 bases). V was trimmed by 4 bases and J by 1 base, leaving 26 bases between them. Germline CDR1 is SGHDT and CDR2 is YYEEEE. CDR3 length: 19 amino acids. The CDR3 DNA sequence: TGTGCCAGCAGCCAAACCTTGTCAGGGGCGTATGGGCGTAACTATGGCTACACCTTC. It is translated as CASSQTLSGAYGRNYGYTF.

The V gene is TRBV28, the J gene TRBJ1-2, with 7 bases lining up with TRBD1. This CDR3 comprises 11 residues. Trimming took 10 bases from V and 4 from J; bases not matched to a gene: 3. Per the germline V gene, CDR1 is MDHEN and CDR2 is SYDVKM. The CDR3 nucleotides are TGTGCCATACAGGGGACCTATGGCTACACCTTC. Protein sequence: CAIQGTYGYTF.

The chain combines TRBV4-1 with TRBJ2-7; 10 positions agree with TRBD2. Germline CDR1 and CDR2: MGHRA and YSYEKL. V lost 3 bases, J lost 5 bases, and 4 bases stayed unmatched. The CDR3 covers 14 residues. The CDR3 sequence: CASSQGLAKDEQYF. The CDR3 DNA is TGCGCCAGCAGCCAGGGACTAGCGAAGGACGAGCAGTACTTC.

The V and J genes are TRBV4-1 and TRBJ2-3; TRBD1 might be the D (6 bases). V lost 8 bases, J lost 7 bases, and 10 bases lay in between. Germline assignment: CDR1 MGHRA and CDR2 YSYEKL. The CDR3 consists of 11 residues. The CDR3 bases are TGCGCCAGCTCGGACAGTCATACGCAGTATTTT. It yields the protein CASSDSHTQYF.